This T cell receptor beta chain was recovered during a study of radiotherapy plus CTLA-4 blockade in lung cancer. Some clones are missing from TCRdb's copy, which holds only in-frame ones; the method was immunoSEQ multiplex PCR. Of about 88,000 clones in the sample, about 78% were seen once. The CDR3 consists of 15 residues. V was clipped by 2 bases and J by 3 bases, with 11 bases between them. Germline V gene sequence: CDR1 LGHNA, CDR2 YNFKEQ. The sequenced sample was peripheral blood, obtained from a patient treated with radiotherapy plus ipilimumab. V gene TRBV4-2 combines with J gene TRBJ1-5; D may be TRBD1 (5 bases). This clonotype originated in a human donor with non-small cell lung cancer that progressed on radiotherapy plus ipilimumab. CDR3 sequence reads: CASSQITGINQPQHF. In DNA form, the CDR3 reads TGTGCCAGCAGCCAAATTACAGGTATCAATCAGCCCCAGCATTTT.